The next 21 T cell receptor beta chains were all read from a single sample in a study of T cell changes during pregnancy in multiple sclerosis. Method: immunoSEQ multiplex PCR; TCRdb's copy keeps in-frame clones and lacks some. The repertoire holds 45,000 or so clones, with 85% to 90% as singletons. The sequenced sample was peripheral blood, obtained in the first trimester of pregnancy. These receptors all come from a female donor with multiple sclerosis, enrolled in a pregnancy study.

The chain joins TRBV5-1 to TRBJ2-2; 8 nucleotides align to TRBD2. The CDR3 is made up of 16 amino acids. The junction had 5 bases not matched to a gene; V was cut back by 4 bases and J by 0 bases. Per germline, CDR1 SGHRS and CDR2 YFSETQ. The CDR3 DNA reads TGCGCCAGCAGCAAAGAGCGGGGGTCGAACACCGGGGAGCTGTTTTTT. This translates into CASSKERGSNTGELFF.

This clone was counted a single time. The V gene is TRBV5-1, the J gene TRBJ1-2, with TRBD1 as a possible D gene (5 bases). Germline CDR1 is SGHRS and CDR2 is YFSETQ. V was shortened by 5 bases and J by 6 bases, with 11 bases between the two germline ends. This CDR3 is built from 12 residues. The CDR3 region is CASSYGGNGYTF. CDR3 DNA sequence: TGCGCCAGCAGTTACGGGGGTAATGGCTACACCTTC. Full variable domain (rest looked up from reference TRBV5-1 and TRBJ1-2): KAGVTQTPRYLIKTRGQQVTLSCSPISGHRSVSWYQQTPGQGLQFLFEYFSETQRNKGNFPGRFSGRQFSNSRSEMNVSTLELGDSALYLCASSYGGNGYTFGSGTRLTVV.

The chain joins TRBV6-6 to TRBJ2-7, with TRBD1 identical over 8 bases. The CDR3 loop spans 14 amino acids. CDR1 is MNHNY, CDR2 SVGAGI, per germline (reference sequence). Losses at the gene ends were 0 bases for V and 7 bases for J; bases not matched to a gene: 5. CDR3 amino acids: CASSYSTGDREQYF. CDR3 in DNA: TGTGCCAGCAGTTACTCGACAGGGGATAGAGAGCAGTACTTC.

V gene TRBV5-4 combines with J gene TRBJ1-1; tentatively, D is TRBD1 (6 bases). The ends were cut back, 3 bases at V and 1 base at J, with 7 bases in the middle. The length of the CDR3 is 13 residues. Germline V lookup: CDR1 SGHNT, CDR2 YYREEE (reference sequence). CDR3 residues: CASSSQGNTEAFF. For the CDR3, the DNA is TGTGCCAGCAGCTCACAGGGGAACACTGAAGCTTTCTTT.

The gene calls are TRBV7-6 and TRBJ2-7; TRBD2 matches at 9 bases. Trimming removed 4 bases from V and 2 bases from J; junction bases left unmatched: 21. Germline CDR1 and CDR2: SGHVS and FNYEAQ. CDR3 size: 20 residues. CDR3 DNA sequence: TGTGCCAGCAGCTATGGGGGGTGGGGGCGTCAGCGGGGGGCTACCTACGAGCAGTACTTC. Its protein product is CASSYGGWGRQRGATYEQYF.

This clone was seen once. This rearrangement joins TRBV5-1 to TRBJ1-6; D unclear. The V and J ends lost 0 bases and 10 bases respectively, with 11 bases between them. Germline assignment: CDR1 SGHRS and CDR2 YFSETQ. The CDR3 consists of 14 residues. CDR3 nucleotide sequence: TGCGCCAGCAGCTTGGAGTGGGAGGGATCACCCCTCCACTTT. It is translated as CASSLEWEGSPLHF.

The table lists this clone with a count of one. The chain combines TRBV2 with TRBJ1-5; the D is unclear. The CDR3 has 15 amino acids. V gave up 4 bases and J gave up 5 bases, with 15 bases separating them. Germline assignment: CDR1 SNHLY and CDR2 FYNNEI. The CDR3 coding sequence is TGTGCCAGCAGTGTTCAATCGGGTGGCGATCAGCCCCAGCATTTT. Residues: CASSVQSGGDQPQHF.

The chain is built from TRBV5-1 and TRBJ1-4; 11 bases are a match to TRBD1. Germline CDR1 SGHRS, CDR2 YFSETQ. The CDR3 runs to 17 residues. J gave up 6 bases and V 4 bases, and 11 bases lay outside the gene matches. CDR3: CASSPRTGGAGDEKLFF. The DNA of the CDR3 is TGCGCCAGCAGCCCCCGGACAGGGGGCGCGGGCGATGAAAAACTGTTTTTT.

The V gene is TRBV7-2, the J gene TRBJ1-4, with D possibly being TRBD1 (6 bases). The CDR3 contains 15 residues. Germline V gives CDR1 SGHTA, CDR2 FQGNSA. The germline V and J ends were trimmed by 4 bases and 6 bases, with 15 bases remaining between them. DNA of the CDR3: TGTGCCAGCAGCTCCCGGGGCAGGGGTTATGAAAAACTGTTTTTT. Translating gives CASSSRGRGYEKLFF.

The CDR3 DNA reads TGTGCCAGCAGTTACGGTCACAGCACAAACTATGGCTACACCTTC. As protein: CASSYGHSTNYGYTF. This chain joins TRBV6-6 and TRBJ1-2; D ambiguous. This CDR3 spans 15 amino acids. Trimming cost V 2 bases and J 2 bases, with 12 bases left between them. Germline V gives CDR1 MNHNY, CDR2 SVGAGI (reference sequence).

V is TRBV28 and J is TRBJ2-1; 15 bases align to TRBD2. This CDR3 has 15 amino acids. V was clipped by 6 bases and J by 9 bases; unmatched bases: 6. Germline assignment: CDR1 MDHEN and CDR2 SYDVKM. CDR3 amino acids: CASSGGLAGGSEQFF. CDR3 DNA sequence: TGTGCCAGCAGCGGTGGACTAGCGGGGGGGTCTGAGCAGTTCTTC.

The chain links TRBV30 to TRBJ2-6, with D tentatively TRBD2 (5 bases). This CDR3 spans 19 amino acids. Between the trimmed V and J ends, which lost 4 bases and 2 bases, there was a span of 24 bases. Germline CDR1 GTSNPN, CDR2 SVGIG (reference sequence). The CDR3 spells CAWKLGLGNGVPGANVLTF. Written as DNA, the CDR3 is TGTGCCTGGAAATTAGGGCTCGGAAACGGGGTCCCTGGGGCCAACGTCCTGACTTTC.

Regarding this clone: The same CDR3 is also encoded by other DNA sequences in this sample. The chain is built from TRBV30 and TRBJ1-2; D unclear. Deletions cut 4 bases from V and 5 bases from J, with 11 bases between. This CDR3 has 12 amino acids. Germline lookup yields CDR1 GTSNPN and CDR2 SVGIG (reference sequence). As DNA, the CDR3 is TGTGCCTGGAATCCAGGAGGGTATGGCTACACCTTC. This gives the protein CAWNPGGYGYTF.

The CDR3 loop reads CAEGGGGRGDTQYF. The CDR3 DNA is TGTGCCGAGGGGGGGGGAGGTCGGGGAGATACGCAGTATTTT. This sequence joins TRBV30 and TRBJ2-3; D is possibly TRBD2 (7 bases). Trimming shortened V by 8 bases and J by 5 bases, and 20 bases separated the two germline ends. The CDR3 runs to 14 residues. Germline V gene sequence: CDR1 GTSNPN, CDR2 SVGIG (reference sequence).

V usage is TRBV5-4 and J usage is TRBJ1-2; D remains ambiguous. This CDR3 contains 14 residues. V was clipped by 0 bases and J by 4 bases, with 10 bases between them. CDR1 and CDR2 from the germline V gene are SGHNT and YYREEE (reference sequence). The CDR3 is CASSLAGGFYGYTF. CDR3 sequence (DNA): TGTGCCAGCAGCTTGGCCGGAGGTTTCTATGGCTACACCTTC.

This chain links TRBV6-6 with TRBJ1-2; TRBD1 matches 8 bases. V lost 7 bases and J lost 3; bases outside the gene matches: 13. The CDR3 runs to 16 residues. CDR1 MNHNY and CDR2 SVGAGI come from the germline V gene (reference sequence). The CDR3 here is CASTDPGQDFDYGYTF. The CDR3 DNA is TGTGCCAGCACCGACCCGGGACAGGATTTTGACTATGGCTACACCTTC.

This chain links TRBV28 with TRBJ2-2; 11 bases map to TRBD1. With V trimmed by 6 bases and J by 5 bases, 8 bases remained unmatched. The CDR3 runs 16 residues. Per germline, CDR1 MDHEN and CDR2 SYDVKM. The CDR3 nucleotides are TGTGCCAGCAGAACCGGGACAGGGGGGTTTACCGGGGAGCTGTTTTTT. This sequence encodes CASRTGTGGFTGELFF.

This rearrangement joins TRBV28 to TRBJ1-6; possible D gene TRBD1, 5 bases. Looked up from germline, CDR1 is MDHEN and CDR2 is SYDVKM. Trimming took 4 bases from V and 5 from J, leaving 9 bases between them. The CDR3 has 14 amino acids. The CDR3, as DNA: TGTGCCAGCAGTTCTCCGGGGGATAATTCACCCCTCCACTTT. It specifies CASSSPGDNSPLHF. Based on the CDR3 plus reference TRBV28 and TRBJ1-6, the full variable domain is DVKVTQSSRYLVKRTGEKVFLECVQDMDHENMFWYRQDPGLGLRLIYFSYDVKMKEKGDIPEGYSVSREKKERFSLILESASTNQTSMYLCASSSPGDNSPLHFGNGTRLTVT.

The chain employs TRBV9 and TRBJ2-2; TRBD2 matches at 7 bases. CDR1 SGDLS and CDR2 YYNGEE come from the germline V gene. The CDR3 extends over 15 amino acids. J gave up 4 bases and V 0 bases, and 3 bases lay outside the gene matches. The chain's CDR3 is CASSVGGGSTGELFF. The CDR3 nucleotides are TGTGCCAGCAGCGTAGGTGGCGGGAGCACCGGGGAGCTGTTTTTT. Supplemented by reference TRBV9 and TRBJ2-2, the full variable domain reads DSGVTQTPKHLITATGQRVTLRCSPRSGDLSVYWYQQSLDQGLQFLIQYYNGEERAKGNILERFSAQQFPDLHSELNLSSLELGDSALYFCASSVGGGSTGELFFGEGSRLTVL.

J is TRBJ2-3 and V is TRBV5-1; no clear D. Germline lookup yields CDR1 SGHRS and CDR2 YFSETQ. The CDR3 is made up of 15 amino acids. V lost 5 bases and J lost 0, with 13 bases in between. CDR3 coding DNA: TGCGCCAGCAGATACGAGTTTTCTAGCACAGATACGCAGTATTTT. Translating it yields CASRYEFSSTDTQYF.

The chain carries TRBV2 and TRBJ2-7, with 12 positions matching TRBD2. There are 11 residues in the CDR3. The V gene's germline CDR1 is SNHLY and CDR2 FYNNEI. Losses at the gene ends were 7 bases for V and 12 bases for J; bases not matched to a gene: 4. CDR3 protein: CASKTSGGTYF. The CDR3 nucleotides read TGTGCCAGCAAAACTAGCGGGGGGACGTACTTC.